The rows below give T cell receptor beta chains drawn from one sample of a study of OX40 agonist ivuxolimab in advanced cancers. Generated by immunoSEQ multiplex PCR, the TCRdb table keeps only in-frame clones and is missing some. In the table there are 25,000 to 30,000 clones, about 88% of which are singletons. This material consisted of CD4+ or CD8+ T cells sorted from blood, taken in a trial of the OX40 agonist ivuxolimab. These receptors came from an adult with an advanced solid tumor such as melanoma, head and neck, liver or kidney cancer. CDR3s include the opening cysteine and the closing phenylalanine or tryptophan. Fields, in order: J gene, V gene, D gene, clone size, CDR3 DNA, CDR3 protein. The D gene is left open where the match is weak. Size is stated for part of the rows, as once, few or many counts, or as a class when the clone is expanded.

TRBJ2-3,TRBV9,TRBD1,.,TGTGCCAGCAGCCCCGGGACAGACGGCACAGATACGCAGTATTTT,CASSPGTDGTDTQYF
TRBJ1-2,TRBV19,.,.,TGTGCCAGTAGTACTCCCTCGACAGCTAACTATGGCTACACCTTC,CASSTPSTANYGYTF
TRBJ1-1,TRBV30,.,.,TGTGCCTGGAGTGGGGGAGGGTTTGGGGCTTTCTTT,CAWSGGGFGAFF
TRBJ1-2,TRBV13,.,once,TGTGCCAGCAGCTTAGTGGCAGGTGGTGGCTACACCTTC,CASSLVAGGGYTF
TRBJ1-5,TRBV27,.,.,TGTGCCAGCCGCCCACAGGAATATGGCGCGGATCAGCCCCAGCATTTT,CASRPQEYGADQPQHF
TRBJ1-2,TRBV5-5,.,.,TGTGCCAGCAGCCCGGGACGCAACTCCTATGGCTACACCTTC,CASSPGRNSYGYTF
TRBJ2-3,TRBV7-6,TRBD2,.,TGTGCCAGCAGTCCAAACCCAGGGAGGGCAGATACGCAGTATTTT,CASSPNPGRADTQYF
TRBJ2-7,TRBV7-6,.,.,TGTGCCAGCAGCTCAACGGGCCCTCACTACGAGCAGTACTTC,CASSSTGPHYEQYF
TRBJ2-1,TRBV4-3,.,.,TGCGCCAGCAGCCCATCCCCCGGCAGCTCCTACAATGAGCAGTTCTTC,CASSPSPGSSYNEQFF
TRBJ2-7,TRBV5-8,TRBD1,few,TGTGCCAGCAGCTTGGGGGGACAGATTTCCTACGAGCAGTACTTC,CASSLGGQISYEQYF
TRBJ1-1,TRBV4-2,.,.,TGTGCCAGCAGCCAAGGAATCTACACTGAAGCTTTCTTT,CASSQGIYTEAFF
TRBJ1-5,TRBV11-2,TRBD1,.,TGTGCCAGCAGCTTCGGGACAGGGGCGCTTCAGCCCCAGCATTTT,CASSFGTGALQPQHF
TRBJ2-2,TRBV4-3,.,.,TGCGCCAGCAGCCAAGATTATGTAGGGCTGGGGGAGCTGTTTTTT,CASSQDYVGLGELFF
TRBJ1-6,TRBV28,TRBD1,.,TGTGCCAGCAGACAAACAGGGGGCTCCTATAATTCACCCCTCCACTTT,CASRQTGGSYNSPLHF
TRBJ2-1,TRBV2,.,once,TGTGCCAGCAGCGGGACACCCGGCAATGAGCAGTTCTTC,CASSGTPGNEQFF
TRBJ1-1,TRBV6-5,.,.,TGTGCCAGCAGTTACGGCCCGGGGAACACTGAAGCTTTCTTT,CASSYGPGNTEAFF
TRBJ1-6,TRBV7-9,.,.,TGTGCCAGCAGCTTGAATCCGGGCGGGTATAATTCACCCCTCCACTTT,CASSLNPGGYNSPLHF
TRBJ1-2,TRBV18,.,.,TGTGCCAGCTCCTCCGGGCCCGCCACCTCCTTTAACTATGGCTACACCTTC,CASSSGPATSFNYGYTF
TRBJ2-1,TRBV5-1,.,.,TGCGCCAGCAGCCCAGCCGGGACATTCCCCTACAATGAGCAGTTCTTC,CASSPAGTFPYNEQFF
TRBJ1-1,TRBV6-1,.,.,TGTGCCAGCATGCCAGGGGCGTACGGAGCTTTCTTT,CASMPGAYGAFF
TRBJ2-1,TRBV28,TRBD2,.,TGTGCCAGCAGTTTAGAGATGGGCGGGGGTAGCGATGAGCAGTTCTTC,CASSLEMGGGSDEQFF
TRBJ2-1,TRBV28,.,.,TGTGCCAGCAGTCCCTCCAGACCGAGCTCCTACAATGAGCAGTTCTTC,CASSPSRPSSYNEQFF
TRBJ2-7,TRBV11-3,TRBD1,.,TGTGCCAGCAGCTCTGCCGGACAGGGGCTCTCCTACGAGCAGTACTTC,CASSSAGQGLSYEQYF
TRBJ2-7,TRBV27,TRBD1,.,TGTGCCAGCAGTTTAGGGACAGGGACCGAGCAGTACTTC,CASSLGTGTEQYF
TRBJ2-1,TRBV9,.,.,TGTGCCAGCAGCGTAGGGGCGGACTCCTACAATGAGCAGTTCTTC,CASSVGADSYNEQFF
TRBJ2-7,TRBV5-1,.,.,TGCGCCAGCAGCTTGGGGGACTACGAGCAGTACTTC,CASSLGDYEQYF
TRBJ2-3,TRBV4-3,.,.,TGCGCCAGCAGCCAAGGTTGGGAAGTCGGGGACTGGGGCGCAGATACGCAGTATTTT,CASSQGWEVGDWGADTQYF
TRBJ2-4,TRBV4-1,.,once,TGCGCCAGCAGCTCAGGGAGGGGGGACATTCAGTACTTC,CASSSGRGDIQYF
TRBJ1-2,TRBV2,TRBD1,.,TGTGCCAGCAGTGGGGGTCGGACAGGGGACGGCTACACCTTC,CASSGGRTGDGYTF
TRBJ2-5,TRBV13,.,.,TGTGCCAGCAGCTTAGGCCACGGTTACGAAGAGACCCAGTACTTC,CASSLGHGYEETQYF
TRBJ2-7,TRBV5-6,TRBD1,.,TGTGCCAGCAGCTACCCTACAGGGGGTGACGAGCAGTACTTC,CASSYPTGGDEQYF
TRBJ1-5,TRBV7-2,.,.,TGTGCCAGCAGCTTGACCCCCGCAGGGTGGAATCAGCCCCAGCATTTT,CASSLTPAGWNQPQHF
TRBJ1-2,TRBV5-6,.,few,TGTGCCAGCAGCCTCTACGGGGTCGACTACACCTTC,CASSLYGVDYTF
TRBJ1-5,TRBV9,.,.,TGTGCCAGCAGAACCAATCAGCCCCAGCATTTT,CASRTNQPQHF
TRBJ2-3,TRBV19,.,.,TGTGCCAGTAGTATTTACAGGGCGGGAGCAGATACGCAGTATTTT,CASSIYRAGADTQYF
TRBJ2-7,TRBV11-3,.,.,TGTGCCAGCAGCAAAAACTACGAGCAGTACTTC,CASSKNYEQYF
TRBJ2-7,TRBV21-1,.,.,TGTGCCAGCAGCAAAGTGGGGATGAAAGACTACGAGCAGTACTTC,CASSKVGMKDYEQYF
TRBJ2-3,TRBV2,.,.,TGTGCCACCTTCACAGATACGCAGTATTTT,CATFTDTQYF
TRBJ2-1,TRBV7-9,TRBD2,.,TGTGCCAGCAGCTCCCCGACTAGCGGGTGGGATGAGCAGTTCTTC,CASSSPTSGWDEQFF
TRBJ2-7,TRBV6-5,.,.,TGTGCCAGCAGCCTAGAATGGAGGGAGGCTAAGCAGTACTTC,CASSLEWREAKQYF
TRBJ2-5,TRBV2,.,.,TGTGCCAGCAGTTACAGCGAGGGGCGGAGGGAGACCCAGTACTTC,CASSYSEGRRETQYF
TRBJ1-2,TRBV15,.,once,TGTGCCACCAGCAGAGATCTGGGCAGGGGCTATGGCTACACCTTC,CATSRDLGRGYGYTF
TRBJ2-5,TRBV7-2,TRBD2,.,TGTGCCAGCAGGTCCCGGGACTACAAAATTCAAGAGACCCAGTACTTC,CASRSRDYKIQETQYF
TRBJ2-7,TRBV11-3,.,.,TGTGCCAGCAGCTTAGTAGCAGGGTCCCACGAGCAGTACTTC,CASSLVAGSHEQYF
TRBJ2-1,TRBV15,.,.,TGTGCCACCAGCAGAGATGCTCCATCCTACAATGAGCAGTTCTTC,CATSRDAPSYNEQFF
TRBJ2-5,TRBV5-6,TRBD1,.,TGTGCCAGCAGCTTTACAGGGGGCGAGACCCAGTACTTC,CASSFTGGETQYF
TRBJ1-1,TRBV7-2,.,.,TGTGCCAGCAGCTCGATAAACAGGGCCGTGAACACTGAAGCTTTCTTT,CASSSINRAVNTEAFF
TRBJ2-7,TRBV28,TRBD2,few,TGTGCCAGCAGTTTAGGACTAGGGCCTTCCTACGAGCAGTACTTC,CASSLGLGPSYEQYF
TRBJ1-2,TRBV7-9,.,.,TGTGCCAGCAGTTCAGTTACTAACTATGGCTACACCTTC,CASSSVTNYGYTF
TRBJ2-7,TRBV27,.,.,TGTGCCAGCAGCTCCCTCGGGGCGGAGGACTACGAGCAGTACTTC,CASSSLGAEDYEQYF
TRBJ2-3,TRBV5-1,TRBD2,few,TGCGCCAGCAGCCCTATAGCGGGGGCTTTGGAAGATACGCAGTATTTT,CASSPIAGALEDTQYF
TRBJ1-2,TRBV7-6,.,.,TGTGCCAGCAGCTTAGATGGTGGCGGGGTCTATGGCTACACCTTC,CASSLDGGGVYGYTF
TRBJ2-3,TRBV10-3,.,.,TGTGCCATCAGTGAGAGGTCGGTGATAGATACGCAGTATTTT,CAISERSVIDTQYF
TRBJ2-5,TRBV11-3,.,.,TGTGCCAGCCAAATCGGCAGCCAAGAGACCCAGTACTTC,CASQIGSQETQYF
TRBJ2-3,TRBV2,.,.,TGTGCCAGCAGTACATTCGGAAGGGCGGGCACAGATACGCAGTATTTT,CASSTFGRAGTDTQYF
TRBJ1-6,TRBV7-2,.,few,TGTGCCAGCAGGGTAGACTTCATATCACCCCTCCACTTT,CASRVDFISPLHF
TRBJ2-5,TRBV2,.,.,TGTGCCAGCAGTGGTAGCGGACGTCTCGAGACCCAGTACTTC,CASSGSGRLETQYF
TRBJ1-6,TRBV27,.,few,TGTGCCAGCAGTTTAAACAGCCACTCACCCCTCCACTTT,CASSLNSHSPLHF